These 21 T cell receptor beta chains were sequenced from one sample in a study of beta chain features in type 1 diabetes. Study conclusions and caveats: Moderate yet significant TCRB CDR3 shortening was seen in Type 1 diabetes patients in all four CD4+ subsets.

Every bit of the isolated RNA underwent reverse transcription, so sequencing read expressed TCRB transcripts. Some clones are missing from TCRdb's copy, which holds only in-frame ones; the method was immunoSEQ multiplex PCR. The sample lists 150,000 or so clones, 6.5% to 8.5% occurring once. Their antigens are not known. Sequencing was carried out using central memory CD4+ T cells from blood. The source is a woman younger than 35 with type 1 diabetes.

The chain recombines TRBV30 with TRBJ2-3; 7 bases line up with TRBD2. There are 12 residues in the CDR3. Germline CDR1 GTSNPN, CDR2 SVGIG (reference sequence). The trim removed 2 bases at V and 5 bases at J, leaving 1 base unmatched. CDR3 amino acids: CAWSPGGDTQYF. For the CDR3, the DNA is TGTGCCTGGAGTCCGGGAGGAGATACGCAGTATTTT.

The V and J genes are TRBV11-2 and TRBJ2-5; D call uncertain. CDR1 is SGHAT, CDR2 FQNNGV, per germline. Trimming cost V 3 bases and J 5 bases, with 10 bases left between them. This CDR3 has 13 residues. CDR3 residues: CASSLVPGETQYF. The CDR3 coding sequence is TGTGCCAGCAGCTTGGTTCCCGGGGAGACCCAGTACTTC.

In its sample, this clone was seen many times. In the same sample, other DNA sequences code for this CDR3. V usage is TRBV29-1 and J usage is TRBJ1-1, with 7 bases aligning to TRBD1. The J segment lost 4 bases and the V segment lost 4 bases, leaving 3 bases of the junction unmatched. The CDR3 has 12 amino acids. The germline gives CDR1 SQVTM, CDR2 ANQGSEA. The CDR3 DNA reads as TGCAGCGTTGCACAGGGGAGCACTGAAGCTTTCTTT. Amino acids: CSVAQGSTEAFF.

J is TRBJ2-1 and V is TRBV19; TRBD2 is a possible D gene (6 bases). The CDR3 has 14 residues. Trimming stripped 1 base from V and 10 bases from J, with 14 bases between. Germline CDR1 reads LNHDA; CDR2 reads SQIVND (reference sequence). CDR3 nucleotides: TGTGCCAGTAGTATAGCAAGAAGTCTAGCGGAGCAGTTCTTC. Residues: CASSIARSLAEQFF. Filled out from reference TRBV19 and TRBJ2-1, the complete variable domain reads DGGITQSPKYLFRKEGQNVTLSCEQNLNHDAMYWYRQDPGQGLRLIYYSQIVNDFQKGDIAEGYSVSREKKESFPLTVTSAQKNPTAFYLCASSIARSLAEQFFGPGTRLTVL.

The chain joins TRBV12-5 to TRBJ2-5, with D uncertain. Germline V gene data show CDR1 as LGHNT and CDR2 as FRNRAP. The ends were cut back, 7 bases at V and 5 bases at J, with 14 bases in the middle. The CDR3 sequence is 13 residues long. The CDR3 spells CASASRPGETQYF. CDR3 nucleotides: TGTGCTAGTGCTTCGAGACCGGGTGAGACCCAGTACTTC.

This clone was picked up a small number of times. Other nucleotide sequences from this sample produce the same CDR3. V and J are TRBV11-3 and TRBJ1-1; the D is unclear. Germline lookup yields CDR1 SGHNT and CDR2 YENEEA. The V gene lost 3 bases and the J gene lost 3 bases, with 5 bases spanning the gap. The CDR3 is 12 residues long. The CDR3: CASSFGDTEAFF. CDR3 nucleotides: TGTGCCAGCAGCTTCGGTGACACTGAAGCTTTCTTT.

This clone was counted only a few times. The chain uses TRBV2 and TRBJ1-5; TRBD1 matches 7 bases. There are 14 residues in the CDR3. CDR1 and CDR2 from the germline V gene are SNHLY and FYNNEI. With V trimmed by 6 bases and J by 3 bases, 5 bases remained unmatched. The DNA for the CDR3 is TGTGCCAGCAGGAAGGACAGGAACAATCAGCCCCAGCATTTT. Amino acid sequence: CASRKDRNNQPQHF.

The V call is TRBV11-2, the J call TRBJ1-3; no reliable D call. Germline V gene data show CDR1 as SGHAT and CDR2 as FQNNGV. This CDR3 is built from 16 residues. Trimming removed 1 base from V and 2 bases from J, with 12 bases in between. The CDR3 nucleotides read TGTGCCAGCAGCTTAGCCGGGTCGAGGGCTGGAAACACCATATATTTT. This gives the protein CASSLAGSRAGNTIYF.

There are a few counts of this clone. Germline is not matched at one junction end, which may reflect a read error. The chain carries TRBV9 and TRBJ2-5, with 10 nucleotides matching TRBD2. The CDR3 spans 15 residues. From germline, CDR1 is SGDLS and CDR2 YYNGEE. The CDR3 DNA sequence: TGTGCCAGCGGTGGTAGCGGGGGGTCACAAGGGACCCAGTACTTC. Protein: CASGGSGGSQGTQYF.

This clone was found a few times. J is TRBJ2-7 and V is TRBV2, with D uncertain. This CDR3 contains 11 residues. CDR1 and CDR2 from the germline V gene are SNHLY and FYNNEI. V dropped 6 bases and J dropped 3 bases, with 6 bases sitting between them. The CDR3 spells CASSSLYEQYF. DNA of the CDR3: TGTGCCAGCAGCTCCCTCTACGAGCAGTACTTC.

V gene TRBV30 combines with J gene TRBJ2-3, with D possibly being TRBD1 (5 bases). Germline CDR1 reads GTSNPN; CDR2 reads SVGIG (reference sequence). The CDR3 loop spans 14 amino acids. V lost 5 bases, J lost 2 bases, and 14 bases lay in between. In DNA, the CDR3 is TGTGCCTGGGGGGCCTTGGGGCTCACAGATACGCAGTATTTT. This codes for CAWGALGLTDTQYF.

This sequence joins TRBV5-4 and TRBJ2-1; possible D gene TRBD2, 6 bases. Per germline, CDR1 SGHNT and CDR2 YYREEE (reference sequence). The CDR3 totals 15 residues. The V end lost 3 bases, the J end lost 7 bases, and 17 bases lay between the germline ends. The DNA of the CDR3 is TGTGCCAGCAGCTCCGTGGGGGGAAGGAGGAATGAGCAGTTCTTC. Translated, it gives CASSSVGGRRNEQFF.

The J gene is TRBJ1-1, the V gene TRBV2; a possible D gene is TRBD1 (5 bases). V lost 2 bases and J lost 6, with 10 bases in between. The CDR3 runs to 13 residues. The germline V gene has CDR1 SNHLY and CDR2 FYNNEI. CDR3 sequence reads: CASSEQGGAEAFF. The CDR3 DNA reads TGTGCCAGCAGTGAACAGGGAGGGGCTGAAGCTTTCTTT.

This clone has more than one count but fewer than ten. This chain links TRBV25-1 with TRBJ1-1; D unresolved. V gave up 0 bases and J gave up 1 base, with 6 bases separating them. Germline CDR1 MGHDK, CDR2 SYGVNS. This CDR3 is built from 14 residues. Here the CDR3 DNA reads TGTGCCAGCAGTGAATATATAGAGAACACTGAAGCTTTCTTT. Its translation is CASSEYIENTEAFF.

This chain uses TRBV6-6 with TRBJ2-5, with TRBD2 matching over 7 bases. Germline V CDR1 and CDR2: MNHNY, SVGAGI (reference sequence). This CDR3 contains 16 residues. V trimming: 2 bases; J trimming: 4 bases; junction bases outside the gene matches: 10. CDR3 bases: TGTGCCAGCAGTTACCCCCACAGTGGCGGGGGAGAGACCCAGTACTTC. As protein: CASSYPHSGGGETQYF.

The V gene is TRBV13, the J gene TRBJ2-5; D call uncertain. Trimming removed 5 bases at V and 4 bases at J, with 5 bases between. Germline CDR1 and CDR2: PRHDT and FYEKMQ (reference sequence). CDR3 length: 11 residues. The CDR3 here is CASSLRETQYF. The CDR3 region has the DNA TGTGCCAGCAGCCTAAGAGAGACCCAGTACTTC.

The V and J genes are TRBV7-8 and TRBJ2-1, with 8 bases identical to TRBD1. Trimming removed 5 bases from V and 3 bases from J; junction bases left unmatched: 12. Looked up from germline, CDR1 is SGHVS and CDR2 is FQNEAQ. This CDR3 spans 17 amino acids. The CDR3 protein is CASSPGQGATRYNEQFF. The CDR3 coding sequence is TGTGCCAGCAGCCCCGGACAGGGAGCAACTCGCTACAATGAGCAGTTCTTC. The full variable domain, rest sourced from reference TRBV7-8 and TRBJ2-1, is GAGVSQSPRYKVAKRGQDVALRCDPISGHVSLFWYQQALGQGPEFLTYFQNEAQLDKSGLPSDRFFAERPEGSVSTLKIQRTQQEDSAVYLCASSPGQGATRYNEQFFGPGTRLTVL.

This clone was detected a few times. This sequence joins TRBV27 and TRBJ1-5, with D perhaps TRBD1 (6 bases). V dropped 4 bases and J dropped 5 bases, with 12 bases sitting between them. The CDR3 is 14 residues long. Looked up from germline, CDR1 is MNHEY and CDR2 is SMNVEV (reference sequence). CDR3 sequence (DNA): TGTGCCAGCAGTTCAACAGGGAATTATCAGCCCCAGCATTTT. Residues: CASSSTGNYQPQHF.

The chain is built from TRBV7-2 and TRBJ1-6, with D perhaps matching TRBD1 (5 bases). V was clipped by 5 bases and J by 7 bases, with 12 bases between them. The CDR3 extends over 14 amino acids. The germline V gene encodes CDR1 SGHTA and CDR2 FQGNSA. DNA for the CDR3: TGTGCCAGCAGCGGAAGTGGGGGGAATTCACCCCTCCACTTT. Protein: CASSGSGGNSPLHF.

This clone came up a few times. The chain couples TRBV10-3 to TRBJ2-3; D is perhaps TRBD2 (6 bases). The CDR3 contains 15 residues. V dropped 4 bases and J dropped 0 bases, with 11 bases sitting between them. Germline V gene lookup returns CDR1 ENHRY and CDR2 SYGVKD. CDR3 DNA: TGTGCCATCAGTGCTGGCGGGACTAGCACAGATACGCAGTATTTT. It codes for CAISAGGTSTDTQYF.

J is TRBJ1-1 and V is TRBV27; the D gene is possibly TRBD1 (5 bases). With 6 bases removed from V and 6 bases from J, the gap between germline ends came to 14 bases. The germline V gene encodes CDR1 MNHEY and CDR2 SMNVEV (reference sequence). This CDR3 has 13 amino acids. The CDR3 sequence is CASRRHGGAEAFF. CDR3 in DNA: TGTGCCAGCAGAAGACACGGGGGGGCTGAAGCTTTCTTT.